Sequencing of this T cell receptor (beta chain) was carried out in a study of blood T cell repertoires in COVID-19. About the research overall: The origin of the acute and convalescent COVID-19 samples was the United States, Italy and Spain.

Original analysis: From reference gene primer amplification, estimates of nucleated cell counts were derived. Clones were sequenced by immunoSEQ multiplex PCR, and TCRdb holds only the in-frame ones, with some missing. For V, J and clone size, that table is used; D and trimming come from the DNA. The sample contains some 300,000 clones, roughly 86% of which appear only once. What was sequenced was peripheral blood. The receptor's source is a man in his 70s with acute or convalescent COVID-19.

The CDR3 DNA sequence: TGTGCCAGCAGTTCCGGGACAGGGGGGATAAATTCACCCCTCCACTTT. Residues: CASSSGTGGINSPLHF. The rearrangement joins TRBV28 to TRBJ1-6, with TRBD1 matching 11 bases. This CDR3 spans 16 amino acids. J was trimmed by 7 bases and V by 4 bases; bases with no gene match: 6. Germline assignment: CDR1 MDHEN and CDR2 SYDVKM.